This is a list of T cell receptor beta chains from one sample in a study of identical twins. Using its own MiXCR run on the 5' RACE reads, TCRdb lists one record per CDR3 protein. This repertoire shows approximately 590,000 distinct CDR3 sequences, 7.5% to 10% found once; its top ten account for around 3%. These data were likewise used in another study, on yellow fever vaccine responses in identical twins.

The sample was PBMCs. Receptors originate from a woman aged 18-29 years in good health. Both conserved end residues are part of each CDR3. Fields, in order: CDR3 protein, V gene, CDR3 length, J gene.

CASSHFRPGLAGESSYEQYF	TRBV3-1	20	TRBJ2-7
CASSPETGKNEKLFF	TRBV7-8	15	TRBJ1-4
CASSPPAQETQYF	TRBV18	13	TRBJ2-5
CATGLASYEQYF	TRBV3-1	12	TRBJ2-7
CAWTPRLFEAETQYF	TRBV30	15	TRBJ2-5
CASSIKTGFGANVLTF	TRBV5-1	16	TRBJ2-6
CASGDGPSYEQYF	TRBV27	13	TRBJ2-7
CASRKTSGGTDTQYF	TRBV12-3/TRBV12-4	15	TRBJ2-3
CASSSIHGRSTGELFF	TRBV4-3	16	TRBJ2-2
CASSYRTGGLSTDTQYF	TRBV6-5	17	TRBJ2-3
CATSPRGLYEQYF	TRBV12-3/TRBV12-4	13	TRBJ2-7
CASSFYKETQYF	TRBV7-2	12	TRBJ2-5
CASGTGLYGYTF	TRBV27	12	TRBJ1-2
CASTSGQTNEQFF	TRBV6-2/TRBV6-3	13	TRBJ2-1
CASSEQTAEAFF	TRBV25-1	12	TRBJ1-1
CASSYGTGSVFADTQYF	TRBV7-2	17	TRBJ2-3
CSVEDTGFQETQYF	TRBV29-1	14	TRBJ2-5
CASSSRGQGSTDTQYF	TRBV6-5	16	TRBJ2-3
CASSESRGSPATQYF	TRBV10-2	15	TRBJ2-5
CASSLGGFSSYNEQFF	TRBV5-1	16	TRBJ2-1
CASSSRTSSLQETQYF	TRBV5-1	16	TRBJ2-5
CAISFGQNTEAFF	TRBV10-3	13	TRBJ1-1
CSVAGTGSTDTQYF	TRBV29-1	14	TRBJ2-3
CASSLSGPPYNEQFF	TRBV7-9	15	TRBJ2-1
CSARDVRTGSDEQYF	TRBV20-1	15	TRBJ2-7
CASSIKGLALSYEQYF	TRBV6-1	16	TRBJ2-7
CAISEGYNEQFF	TRBV10-3	12	TRBJ2-1
CSVARTGINEQYF	TRBV29-1	13	TRBJ2-7
CASSQEHTRETQYF	TRBV14	14	TRBJ2-5
CASSLVLRAGCGYEQYF	TRBV28	17	TRBJ2-7
CASSIPGLVYEQYF	TRBV19	14	TRBJ2-7
CAWKGNGANVLTF	TRBV30	13	TRBJ2-6
CASSQDPSTGGRSPLHF	TRBV3-1	17	TRBJ1-6
CASRGTPTDTQYF	TRBV12-3/TRBV12-4	13	TRBJ2-3
CASSGPGGVLNEQFF	TRBV7-6	15	TRBJ2-1
CASSGLQGAFGYTF	TRBV9	14	TRBJ1-2
CASSTITGTLLTEAFF	TRBV7-2	16	TRBJ1-1
CSVGSADTQYF	TRBV29-1	11	TRBJ2-3
CASLKGKGSNEQFF	TRBV28	14	TRBJ2-1
CATRGGGDEAFF	TRBV10-3	12	TRBJ1-1
CASSERGTGETQYF	TRBV2	14	TRBJ2-5
CASSFGRRASYGYTF	TRBV12-3/TRBV12-4	15	TRBJ1-2
CASSELGQLSTDTQYF	TRBV2	16	TRBJ2-3
CASSQDATDTQYF	TRBV4-2	13	TRBJ2-3
CASSLGEGVIGTDTQYF	TRBV11-2	17	TRBJ2-3
CASSLGILQNTGELFF	TRBV7-2	16	TRBJ2-2
CASSDRGFSFSDTQYF	TRBV2	16	TRBJ2-3
CASSGATYEQYF	TRBV28	12	TRBJ2-7
CSANPDRRNTEAFF	TRBV20-1	14	TRBJ1-1
CSATDRETVYEQYF	TRBV20-1	14	TRBJ2-7
CASSQAASYEQYF	TRBV7-2	13	TRBJ2-7
CASSLDPLRLLHNEQFF	TRBV11-2	17	TRBJ2-1